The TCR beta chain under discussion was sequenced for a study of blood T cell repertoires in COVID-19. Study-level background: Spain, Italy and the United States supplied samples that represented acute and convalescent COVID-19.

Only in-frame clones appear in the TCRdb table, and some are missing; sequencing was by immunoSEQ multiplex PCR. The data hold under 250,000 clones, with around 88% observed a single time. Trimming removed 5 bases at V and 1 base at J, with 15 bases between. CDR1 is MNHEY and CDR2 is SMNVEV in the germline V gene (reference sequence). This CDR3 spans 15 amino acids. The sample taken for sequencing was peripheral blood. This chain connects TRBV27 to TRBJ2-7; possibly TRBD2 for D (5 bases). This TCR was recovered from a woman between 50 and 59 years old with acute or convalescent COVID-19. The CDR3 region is CASSPMISVSYEQYF. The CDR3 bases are TGTGCCAGCAGTCCCATGATTAGCGTTTCCTACGAGCAGTACTTC.